The T cell receptor beta chain under discussion was sequenced for a study of cytomegalovirus exposure and HLA in healthy donors. Study conclusions and caveats: Earlier analysis found most TCR beta V segments productive about 87% or about 30% of the time.

As concerns this clone: Its antigen remains unknown.

Germline V gene sequence: CDR1 MGHRA, CDR2 YSYEKL. The V segment lost 0 bases and the J segment 8 bases; nucleotides outside the gene matches: 17. The CDR3 is 18 amino acids. It was with 60 Vbeta and 13 Jbeta primers that the PCR ran. Profiled with immunoSEQ multiplex PCR; TCRdb holds only in-frame clones, not every one. The sample has about 140,000 clones; 70% to 75% are singletons. The sequence was collected from a woman in her thirties in good health and CMV-seronegative. The material sequenced was PBMCs. The chain combines TRBV4-1 with TRBJ1-2, with 8 bases aligning to TRBD1. The CDR3 region is CASSQETGQGRGRGGYTF. DNA of the CDR3: TGCGCCAGCAGCCAAGAAACGGGCCAGGGCAGGGGGCGAGGAGGCTACACCTTC.